This TCR beta chain was sequenced in a study of molecular identifiers for immune sequencing clone quantification. V lost 1 base to trimming and J lost 4 bases, with 11 bases between them. CDR1 is SGHVS and CDR2 is FNYEAQ in the germline V gene. The CDR3 consists of 15 residues. TCRdb itself ran the PCR reads through MiXCR, one entry per CDR3 protein. The repertoire holds about 640,000 distinct CDR3 sequences, with about 20% as singletons. Libraries used about 20,000 to 1,100,000 sorted naive CD8 T cells and 10%, 30% or 50% RNA input. General study points: Detectable among around 1 million naive cells, according to reports, was Jurkat TCR RNA spiked in from one cell. The share of molecules held by clones above 20 RNA copies was over 98% in effector cells and under 1% in naive cells. Identical barcode-sharing TCR molecules could lead to underestimated sizes for highly expanded clones.

There are a few counts of this clonotype. Its matching antigen is unknown. This receptor was obtained from a human donor in good health. Some libraries in this study had Jurkat cell RNA spiked in. Sequenced input: naive CD8+ T cells from blood, with Jurkat cell RNA spiked in. Indicated subset: FACS-sorted CD8+CD4-CCR7+CD45RA+ naive T cells. The V gene is TRBV7-6, the J gene TRBJ2-1; D is uncertain. The CDR3 nucleotides read TGTGCCAGCAGCTTAGGCGCACTTCGGTACAATGAGCAGTTCTTC. This sequence encodes CASSLGALRYNEQFF.